The sequence of this T cell receptor (beta chain) was determined in a study of CD8 T cells in ankylosing spondylitis. Study-wide results and caveats: What appeared characteristic of ankylosing spondylitis blood was a TCR beta motif of about eight highly homologous variants. According to the report, clones linked to the disease were significantly enriched in matched synovial fluid samples taken from ankylosing spondylitis patients.

This clonotype was found a few times. Its specificity is unknown. Each CDR3 protein gets one entry after TCRdb re-called the 5' RACE reads with MiXCR. The data contain about 840,000 distinct CDR3 sequences, approximately 10% of them singletons. The junction had 10 bases not matched to a gene; V was cut back by 3 bases and J by 7 bases. The CDR3 length is 15 residues. Germline V CDR1 and CDR2: SGHDT, YYEEEE. This chain joins TRBV5-6 and TRBJ2-3; TRBD1 aligns across 8 bases. Source material: blood, either unsorted or a sorted T cell fraction (not recorded which). The receptor was isolated from a male donor with ankylosing spondylitis. CDR3 bases: TGTGCCAGCAGCTCAGGGGGCGGTGATCGTCATACGCAGTATTTT. Its translation: CASSSGGGDRHTQYF.